The 13 T cell receptor beta chains presented below share a single source sample, sequenced in a study of cytomegalovirus exposure and HLA in healthy donors. PCR primers comprised 60 Vbeta and 13 Jbeta primers. Libraries were prepared by immunoSEQ multiplex PCR; TCRdb keeps only in-frame clonotypes and omits some of them. The sample has around 140,000 clones, less than 85% seen once. The sample comprised PBMCs. The receptors were sampled from a man in his forties or fifties in good health and CMV-seronegative.

V gene TRBV2 combines with J gene TRBJ1-2; the D is unclear. CDR3 length: 15 residues. Deletions cut 6 bases from V and 2 bases from J, with 16 bases between. Germline V gene lookup returns CDR1 SNHLY and CDR2 FYNNEI. This CDR3 reads CASRPSRGDNYGYTF. The CDR3 region has the DNA TGTGCCAGCAGACCTAGCCGGGGTGACAACTATGGCTACACCTTC.

Written as DNA, the CDR3 is TGTGCCAGCAGCTTGCAGGGTCTAAACACCGGGGAGCTGTTTTTT. Its translation: CASSLQGLNTGELFF. The chain links TRBV5-4 to TRBJ2-2; TRBD1 might be the D (5 bases). The CDR3 is made up of 15 amino acids. Trimming took off 1 base at V and 2 bases at J, with 9 bases between the two ends. Germline CDR1 and CDR2: SGHNT and YYREEE (reference sequence).

The J gene is TRBJ1-5, the V gene TRBV4-2; no clear D gene. In germline, CDR1 is LGHNA, CDR2 YNFKEQ. Trimming stripped 4 bases from V and 1 base from J, with 11 bases between. CDR3 length equals 15 residues. This chain's CDR3 is CASSPQARSNQPQHF. The CDR3 DNA follows: TGTGCCAGCAGCCCCCAAGCAAGAAGCAATCAGCCCCAGCATTTT.

The chain combines TRBV7-2 with TRBJ2-7, with TRBD2 identical over 8 bases. CDR1 is SGHTA, CDR2 FQGNSA, per germline. The CDR3 length is 13 residues. V gave up 7 bases and J gave up 4 bases; unmatched junction bases: 6. This CDR3 reads CASTGGAQYEQYF. CDR3 sequence (DNA): TGTGCCAGCACCGGGGGGGCGCAGTACGAGCAGTACTTC.

The chain carries TRBV4-3 and TRBJ1-2, with unresolved D. CDR1 is LGHNA and CDR2 is YSLEER in the germline V gene. V lost 2 bases and J 2 bases, leaving 6 bases between the germline ends. The length of the CDR3 is 13 residues. CDR3 sequence (DNA): TGCGCCAGCAGCCAACAGATAAACTATGGCTACACCTTC. Translating gives CASSQQINYGYTF.

There are a few counts of this clone. This chain links TRBV4-3 with TRBJ1-2; maybe TRBD1 (5 bases). CDR1 is LGHNA and CDR2 is YSLEER in the germline V gene. V was pared by 3 bases and J by 4 bases, with 12 bases between. This CDR3 is 14 amino acids long. CDR3 region: CASSQIGGGYGYTF. The CDR3 DNA sequence: TGCGCCAGCAGCCAGATTGGGGGGGGCTATGGCTACACCTTC.

The chain links TRBV27 to TRBJ1-2, with 9 positions matching TRBD1. The junction had 4 bases not matched to a gene; V was cut back by 5 bases and J by 3 bases. This CDR3 region has 14 residues. The germline CDR1 and CDR2 sequences are MNHEY and SMNVEV (reference sequence). CDR3 nucleotide sequence: TGTGCCAGCAGTAAGCGGGACAGGGACTATGGCTACACCTTC. It encodes CASSKRDRDYGYTF.

This chain links TRBV5-1 with TRBJ1-2; TRBD1 matches 8 bases. Germline trimming cut 3 bases from V and 7 bases from J; bases unmatched to any gene: 8. This CDR3 has 14 amino acids. Germline loops: CDR1 SGHRS, CDR2 YFSETQ. CDR3 DNA sequence: TGCGCCAGCAGCTCGGCGGGACAGGTGGCTGGCTACACCTTC. Its protein product is CASSSAGQVAGYTF.

The rearrangement uses TRBV7-2 and TRBJ1-4, with TRBD1 matching 8 bases. Unmatched junction bases numbered 22, after V lost 5 bases and J lost 8 bases. CDR3 size: 19 residues. Germline loops: CDR1 SGHTA, CDR2 FQGNSA. The CDR3 sequence: CASSPRLAGGGIYREKLFF. The CDR3 DNA sequence: TGTGCCAGCAGCCCCCGGTTGGCAGGGGGCGGAATATATAGAGAAAAACTGTTTTTT.

The J gene is TRBJ1-4, the V gene TRBV7-9; the D gene is possibly TRBD1 (5 bases). The CDR3 has 15 residues. Trimming removed 4 bases at V and 5 bases at J, with 14 bases between. Germline lookup yields CDR1 SEHNR and CDR2 FQNEAQ (reference sequence). CDR3 coding DNA: TGTGCCAGCAGCTCTCGGACGGGACTAAATGAAAAACTGTTTTTT. It codes for CASSSRTGLNEKLFF.

CDR3 bases: TGTGCCAGCAGTGTCAGGGGCTTCGGAAACACCATATATTTT. This sequence encodes CASSVRGFGNTIYF. The J gene is TRBJ1-3, the V gene TRBV6-1, with D possibly being TRBD1 (6 bases). Germline V gene sequence: CDR1 MNHNS, CDR2 SASEGT. Between the trimmed V and J ends, which lost 4 bases and 4 bases, there was a span of 11 bases. CDR3 length: 14 amino acids.

The genes are TRBV7-3 and TRBJ2-2; D ambiguous. This CDR3 contains 15 residues. The V end was cut by 4 bases, the J end by 0 bases, with 9 bases between. Per germline, CDR1 SGHTA and CDR2 FQGTGA. This chain's CDR3 is CASSSDSSNTGELFF. For the CDR3, the DNA is TGTGCCAGCAGCTCCGACTCCTCGAACACCGGGGAGCTGTTTTTT.

This chain links TRBV13 with TRBJ2-3; the match to TRBD1 covers 7 bases. CDR1 and CDR2 (germline): PRHDT, FYEKMQ (reference sequence). The CDR3 has 15 residues. The trim removed 5 bases at V and 5 bases at J, leaving 10 bases unmatched. Here the CDR3 reads CASSHRGPLRDTQYF. The CDR3 bases are TGTGCCAGCAGCCACAGGGGTCCCCTTAGAGATACGCAGTATTTT.